This TCR beta chain was identified during a study of T-cell memory formation after mild COVID-19 (dated by TCRdb to about 2021). Looking at the study overall: TCR sequence clusters from the two donors were found to be largely donor specific. In a couple of donors, T-cell clones that expanded and contracted after mild COVID-19 were followed by sequencing TCRalpha and TCRbeta repertoires longitudinally. The cohort was made up of two young adult volunteers, one female and one male, who were previously healthy. The paper's findings and limits, for the study overall: Some responding clones were detected in pre-infection memory, suggesting pre-existing cross-reactive memory T cells joined the SARS-CoV-2 response. From day 15 to 85, contracting clones showed balanced CD4/CD8 phenotypes, whereas a second wave of clones that expanded from day 15 to 37 leaned towards CD4+. Contracting CD4+ clones turned up mainly in the CM and EM memory subsets, whereas EMRA was where CD8+ clones were enriched. SARS-CoV-2 specificity was not confirmed for the second-wave clones peaking on day 37. The study included only a couple of mild cases, and larger cohorts that include severe cases with pre-infection samples were judged to be necessary.

About this clonotype: This receptor's antigen is unknown. Qualities for individual bases were not recorded, and no much larger clone is one base off.

Sequencer: Illumina NovaSeq 6000. Using 5'RACE with constant-segment primers, TCRalpha and TCRbeta cDNA libraries were constructed, with sample barcodes and unique molecular identifiers added in the process. Trizol reagent was used to extract RNA from every sample. Library amplification was performed in two PCR steps, and a second sample barcode and Illumina TruSeq adapters were introduced in the second step. The libraries were sequenced on an Illumina NovaSeq using 2 x 150 bp paired-end reads. On the authors' methods: The reads were demultiplexed and collapsed into UMI-guided consensus sequences using migec v1.2.7. With mixcr v2.1.11, UMI consensuses were aligned to TRA and TRB V and J templates and assembled into clonotypes. Expanded or contracted clonotypes were those called significant by both edgeR and NoisET, with noise models trained on biological replicates. For edgeR calls, the cutoffs were a false discovery rate-adjusted p below 0.01 and a log2 fold-change threshold of 1. As an exploratory analysis of dynamics, max-normalized trajectories of the 1000 most abundant clonotypes were examined with PCA combined with hierarchical clustering. The CD4 or CD8 phenotype of responding clones was assigned using the separately sequenced CD4+ and CD8+ repertoires. TCRdb ran its own pipeline on the public reads, namely fastp trimming at Q25 and MiXCR clone calling, and kept in-frame beta chains. Here each entry gathers all rows of one CDR3 protein and keeps the most common genes and DNA. It is TCRdb's table, rather than the study itself, that gives the V and J calls and clone size. This sample holds about 49,000 distinct CDR3 sequences; 27% were observed only once. Together, the top ten hold 40% to 50% of the sample.

PBMCs were isolated by Ficoll-Paque density gradient centrifugation. CDR1 and CDR2, per the germline V gene, are MNHEY and SVGEGT. The CDR3 runs 14 amino acids, cysteine and valine included. The entry retains the CDR3 DNA only, 42 bases that are in frame from base 1. The germline ends are 16 bases apart after V is trimmed by 5 bases and J by 5 bases. The sample taken for sequencing was PBMCs or a T cell subset sorted from them (not recorded which). The chain couples TRBV6-2 or TRBV6-3 to TRBJ2-7, and perhaps TRBD2 as D gene, on 7 matching bases. This clonotype was obtained from a man younger than 35 who had mild COVID-19 (a few samples of this study predate the infection). The sample titles of this study are shuffled in the database, so cell type and time point are left out; the donor was told from shared clones. The CDR3 reads CASSPGAGGHEQYV. In nucleotides, the sequence is TGTGCCAGCAGTCCCGGAGCCGGGGGGCACGAGCAGTACGTC.